A selection of T cell receptor beta chains follows, all from one sample in a study of regulatory T cells in long-lasting Graves disease. TCRdb used MiXCR to reprocess the multiplex PCR reads, holding one entry per CDR3 protein. The repertoire has a few hundred thousand distinct CDR3 sequences, 16% of them found once; the top ten carry roughly 30%. These same records also appear under a second study, on T cells in Graves' hyperthyroidism and ophthalmopathy.

Sequenced material: peripheral blood mononuclear cells (PBMCs), taken at new diagnosis, from a patient treated with antithyroid drugs. The receptors come from a man aged 40-49 years with Graves disease. The conserved cysteine and the conserved F or W are not part of the CDR3 here. The order of the fields is J gene, V gene, clone size, CDR3 protein. The size field is filled for only some rows; it gives once, few, many or a size class.

TRBJ2-7 TRBV5-1 few ASSQAPFYEQY
TRBJ2-5 TRBV9 few ASSVAGTYQETQY
TRBJ1-6 TRBV11-2 . ASSLAGRINSPLH
TRBJ1-3 TRBV7-3 many ASSPGQGGDTIY
TRBJ1-1 TRBV7-2 many ASSYRVGYTEAF
TRBJ2-7 TRBV2 . ASSRPGQGASEQY
TRBJ1-4 TRBV5-1 many ASSLARGIRDGNEKLF
TRBJ1-1 TRBV10-3 few ATSTGGTEAF
TRBJ2-7 TRBV7-2 few ASSSRAFTYEQY
TRBJ2-1 TRBV13 . ASSNRTSDTYNEQF
TRBJ1-1 TRBV6-1 . ASSRGGADTEAF
TRBJ1-1 TRBV30 many AWSVPLGEAF
TRBJ2-7 TRBV4-1 . ASSQGWAGRGYEQY
TRBJ1-1 TRBV9 many ASSAHPRDGAF
TRBJ1-6 TRBV3-1 . ASSQDRGQGVYSPLH
TRBJ2-1 TRBV7-3 . ASSLALGQGYF
TRBJ1-1 TRBV27 many ASSLDVRDGNTEAF
TRBJ2-1 TRBV18 many ASSPPRQDNEQF
TRBJ2-3 TRBV6-1 . ASRPDRGREQNTDTQY
TRBJ1-2 TRBV10-3 few AFSAGTAYGYT
TRBJ1-1 TRBV14 many ASSEQENTEAF
TRBJ1-1 TRBV30 many AYRQGNTEAF
TRBJ2-4 TRBV20-1 . SARDSKGAKNIQY
TRBJ2-1 TRBV7-9 . ASSSRRAGNEQF
TRBJ2-7 TRBV12-3/TRBV12-4 . ASVGGGYEQY
TRBJ1-4 TRBV15 many ATSRDMGEGEKLF
TRBJ1-5 TRBV5-1 many ASSLEVDQPQH
TRBJ1-1 TRBV6-1 many ASSRSVGREAF
TRBJ2-5 TRBV20-1 many SASGGFQETQY
TRBJ2-1 TRBV9 few ASNRPTSGAGANEQF
TRBJ2-3 TRBV6-2/TRBV6-3 many ASSYNGGGRDTQY
TRBJ2-7 TRBV20-1 many SARADRGWYEQY